These 23 T cell receptor beta chains originate from one sample sequenced in a study of beta chain features in type 1 diabetes. All of the isolated RNA was reverse transcribed, so expressed TCRB transcripts were sequenced. Sequenced by immunoSEQ multiplex PCR; TCRdb stores in-frame clones only, minus some. This table has 150,000 to 190,000 clones, approximately 8.1% appearing once. The sequencing sample was made of central memory CD4+ T cells from blood. The receptors come from a man aged 18-30 years in good health.

In its sample, this clone was seen a few times. This chain links TRBV30 with TRBJ1-4; 10 bases fit TRBD1. The V segment lost 1 base and the J segment 7 bases; nucleotides outside the gene matches: 6. The CDR3 extends over 15 amino acids. The germline CDR1 and CDR2 sequences are GTSNPN and SVGIG (reference sequence). CDR3 nucleotides: TGTGCCTGGAGTGGCTCGGACAGGGGGAGTGAAAAACTGTTTTTT. Translation gives CAWSGSDRGSEKLFF.

V is TRBV5-1 and J is TRBJ2-1, with 7 bases matching TRBD2. This CDR3 is 18 amino acids long. The V segment lost 0 bases and the J segment 5 bases; nucleotides outside the gene matches: 14. The germline V gene encodes CDR1 SGHRS and CDR2 YFSETQ. The CDR3 DNA reads TGCGCCAGCAGCTTGGAAGGACTATGGTCTAGCGGCAACAATGAGCAGTTCTTC. It yields the protein CASSLEGLWSSGNNEQFF.

The V and J genes are TRBV7-8 and TRBJ1-2; 7 bases agree with TRBD1. This CDR3 has 14 residues. The germline gives CDR1 SGHVS, CDR2 FQNEAQ. V was clipped by 1 base and J by 4 bases; unmatched bases: 3. CDR3 sequence (DNA): TGTGCCAGCAGCTTAGAGGGGGCCGCCTATGGCTACACCTTC. The encoded protein is CASSLEGAAYGYTF.

This clone has more than one count but fewer than ten. The chain links TRBV29-1 to TRBJ1-5; 12 nucleotides match TRBD1. CDR1 SQVTM and CDR2 ANQGSEA come from the germline V gene. The J segment lost 10 bases and the V segment lost 4 bases, leaving 14 bases of the junction unmatched. There are 16 residues in the CDR3. CDR3 sequence: CSVVLGQGARLGPQHF. CDR3 DNA sequence: TGCAGCGTTGTATTGGGACAGGGGGCGCGTCTAGGACCCCAGCATTTT.

This clone was observed a handful of times. V is TRBV7-2 and J is TRBJ2-7; 13 positions match TRBD2. This CDR3 spans 15 amino acids. Unmatched junction bases numbered 8, after V lost 5 bases and J lost 7 bases. Germline CDR1 reads SGHTA; CDR2 reads FQGNSA. In nucleotides, the CDR3 is TGTGCCAGCAGCCGGACTAGCGGGAGAGCGAGTGAGCAGTACTTC. Translation gives CASSRTSGRASEQYF.

This sequence joins TRBV5-1 and TRBJ2-5; 13 bases are shared with TRBD2. J gave up 3 bases and V 5 bases, and 1 base lay outside the gene matches. In germline, CDR1 is SGHRS, CDR2 YFSETQ. The CDR3 is 14 residues long. The CDR3 is CASRGTSGEETQYF. The DNA for the CDR3 is TGCGCCAGCAGGGGGACTAGCGGGGAAGAGACCCAGTACTTC.

The V call is TRBV5-4, the J call TRBJ1-2; the match to TRBD1 covers 8 bases. The J segment lost 4 bases and the V segment lost 4 bases, leaving 3 bases of the junction unmatched. The CDR3 has 13 residues. Germline V gives CDR1 SGHNT, CDR2 YYREEE (reference sequence). Written as DNA, the CDR3 is TGTGCCAGCAGCGGGACAGGTTCCTATGGCTACACCTTC. Translating gives CASSGTGSYGYTF.

The rearrangement uses TRBV6-1 and TRBJ2-1, with 11 positions matching TRBD2. Germline V gene data show CDR1 as MNHNS and CDR2 as SASEGT. J gave up 8 bases and V 2 bases, and 5 bases lay outside the gene matches. The CDR3 sequence is 15 residues long. CDR3 DNA sequence: TGTGCCAGCAGTGAACCAGGACTAGCGGGCCATGAGCAGTTCTTC. As protein: CASSEPGLAGHEQFF.

The chain employs TRBV28 and TRBJ2-1; TRBD2 matches at 9 bases. In germline, CDR1 is MDHEN, CDR2 SYDVKM. The CDR3 is made up of 16 amino acids. The V and J ends lost 4 bases and 7 bases, in that order; junction bases with no gene match: 11. The DNA of the CDR3 is TGTGCCAGCAGTTCGGCTTATAGCGGGAGTTTGAATGAGCAGTTCTTC. This translates into CASSSAYSGSLNEQFF.

This chain links TRBV4-1 with TRBJ2-5; D may be TRBD2 (6 bases). Germline V CDR1 and CDR2: MGHRA, YSYEKL. This CDR3 comprises 15 residues. Trimming left V 4 bases short and J 1 base short, with 13 bases between. CDR3 protein: CASSRLGGSQETQYF. The CDR3 region has the DNA TGCGCCAGCAGCCGGCTAGGAGGGTCCCAAGAGACCCAGTACTTC.

The chain joins TRBV4-2 to TRBJ1-2, with TRBD1 matching 10 bases. CDR3 length equals 14 residues. The germline V gene has CDR1 LGHNA and CDR2 YNFKEQ. V was clipped by 5 bases and J by 8 bases; unmatched bases: 8. The CDR3 DNA sequence: TGTGCCAGCAGCACGGAGACAGGGGGCCGGGGCTACACCTTC. Amino acid sequence: CASSTETGGRGYTF.

This clone was seen only once. V gene TRBV9 combines with J gene TRBJ2-3; 9 bases line up with TRBD2. Germline trimming cut 0 bases from V and 3 bases from J; bases unmatched to any gene: 8. Germline V gene data show CDR1 as SGDLS and CDR2 as YYNGEE. The CDR3 totals 17 residues. CDR3 nucleotides: TGTGCCAGCAGCGTAGCCGCGGGCGGGAGGGTAACAGATACGCAGTATTTT. It encodes CASSVAAGGRVTDTQYF. The whole variable domain, filled in from reference TRBV9 and TRBJ2-3, reads DSGVTQTPKHLITATGQRVTLRCSPRSGDLSVYWYQQSLDQGLQFLIQYYNGEERAKGNILERFSAQQFPDLHSELNLSSLELGDSALYFCASSVAAGGRVTDTQYFGPGTRLTVL.

This clone showed up just a few times. The CDR3 reads CASSLAHGQGDEKLFF. In nucleotides, the CDR3 is TGTGCCAGCAGCTTAGCTCACGGACAGGGGGATGAAAAACTGTTTTTT. V is TRBV7-2 and J is TRBJ1-4; 10 bases agree with TRBD1. Germline CDR1 is SGHTA and CDR2 is FQGNSA. The CDR3 extends over 16 amino acids. Unmatched junction bases numbered 4, after V lost 0 bases and J lost 6 bases.

This clone was counted at least ten times. The rearrangement joins TRBV7-9 to TRBJ1-6; tentatively, D is TRBD1 (6 bases). The V and J ends lost 6 bases and 8 bases respectively, with 14 bases between them. The CDR3 sequence is 14 residues long. Germline loops: CDR1 SEHNR, CDR2 FQNEAQ (reference sequence). The CDR3 region is CASRLQGFDSPLHF. Here the CDR3 DNA reads TGTGCCAGCAGACTTCAGGGGTTCGATTCACCCCTCCACTTT.

The table lists this clone with a few counts. The chain uses TRBV6-6 and TRBJ2-5, with D perhaps TRBD1 (5 bases). Looked up from germline, CDR1 is MNHNY and CDR2 is SVGAGI (reference sequence). V lost 3 bases and J 1 base, leaving 9 bases between the germline ends. The CDR3 runs to 14 residues. CDR3 nucleotides: TGTGCCAGCAGTTATGGGGCTAGCCAAGAGACCCAGTACTTC. It is translated as CASSYGASQETQYF.

This clone was counted a few times. The chain combines TRBV5-6 with TRBJ2-3; possible D gene TRBD1, 5 bases. CDR3 length equals 16 residues. V lost 1 base, J lost 2 bases, and 14 bases lay in between. From germline, CDR1 is SGHDT and CDR2 YYEEEE. This CDR3 reads CASSLFGRADTDTQYF. Here the CDR3 DNA reads TGTGCCAGCAGCTTGTTCGGCAGGGCGGACACAGATACGCAGTATTTT.

The chain joins TRBV27 to TRBJ1-5, with D uncertain. With 3 bases removed from V and 5 bases from J, the gap between germline ends came to 8 bases. Germline V lookup: CDR1 MNHEY, CDR2 SMNVEV (reference sequence). This CDR3 is 13 amino acids long. For the CDR3, the DNA is TGTGCCAGCAGTTTCGGGTCAGATCAGCCCCAGCATTTT. This sequence encodes CASSFGSDQPQHF.

This clone was detected only a few times. The chain joins TRBV5-6 to TRBJ2-3; D is perhaps TRBD1 (6 bases). The CDR3 sequence is 14 residues long. V lost 5 bases to trimming and J lost 1 base, with 11 bases between them. Germline loops: CDR1 SGHDT, CDR2 YYEEEE. CDR3 nucleotide sequence: TGTGCCAGCAGGAACAGGGTTGGCACAGATACGCAGTATTTT. This translates into CASRNRVGTDTQYF.

Comments on this clone: This may be a read error, as it is one base from a much larger clone. CDR3 in DNA: TGTGCCAGCGCCTACCGAGTACAGGGTGTTGGCATCTTC. This translates into CASAYRVQGVGIF. J is TRBJ2-1 and V is TRBV18, with D perhaps TRBD1 (6 bases). In germline, CDR1 is KGHSH, CDR2 LQKENI. CDR3 length: 13 residues.

The chain carries TRBV7-2 and TRBJ1-4; D remains ambiguous. Between the trimmed V and J ends, which lost 3 bases and 4 bases, there was a span of 6 bases. Germline CDR1 SGHTA, CDR2 FQGNSA. CDR3 length: 13 amino acids. CDR3 loop: CASSLAGNEKLFF. In DNA form, the CDR3 reads TGTGCCAGCAGCTTGGCGGGTAATGAAAAACTGTTTTTT.

This clone was detected only a few times. The chain employs TRBV5-4 and TRBJ2-3; D possibly corresponds to TRBD1 (6 bases). CDR1 and CDR2 (germline): SGHNT, YYREEE (reference sequence). The CDR3 runs to 15 residues. V shed 2 bases and J shed 2 bases, with 12 bases lying between them. The CDR3 DNA reads as TGTGCCAGCAGCTTCTTCCAGGGGAACACAGATACGCAGTATTTT. The encoded protein is CASSFFQGNTDTQYF.

The genes are TRBV15 and TRBJ2-3; 12 positions match TRBD2. J lost 6 bases, V lost 5 bases, and 9 bases had no gene match. The germline V gene has CDR1 LNHNV and CDR2 YYDKDF (reference sequence). The CDR3 consists of 16 residues. DNA for the CDR3: TGTGCCACCAGCGCTAGCGGGGGGGCTCTAATGGATACGCAGTATTTT. Translated: CATSASGGALMDTQYF.

This clone showed up just a few times. The chain employs TRBV19 and TRBJ1-1; 9 bases line up with TRBD1. In germline, CDR1 is LNHDA, CDR2 SQIVND (reference sequence). The CDR3 extends over 15 amino acids. The junction had 10 bases not matched to a gene; V was cut back by 5 bases and J by 6 bases. CDR3: CASSSLGQGNSEAFF. CDR3 DNA: TGTGCCAGTAGTTCACTAGGACAGGGGAATTCTGAAGCTTTCTTT.